These 6 T cell receptor beta chains were sequenced from one sample in a study of T cell repertoires in cytomegalovirus infection. TCRdb reprocessed the reads with MiXCR, giving one entry per CDR3 protein. The sample consists of 200,000 to 250,000 distinct CDR3 sequences, approximately 6.7% of them appearing once. Sequencing was performed on PBMCs. Receptors were obtained from a human donor in good health (CMV status not recorded). Some clones in this sample may be carry-over from other donors' samples.

This clonotype was seen only a few times. The chain carries TRBV20-1 and TRBJ2-7; D uncertain. The CDR3 is 13 amino acids. V was clipped by 0 bases and J by 3 bases, with 9 bases between them. Germline CDR1 reads DFQATT; CDR2 reads SNEGSKA (reference sequence). The CDR3 DNA reads as TGCAGTGCTAGAGAACGTCGGAACTACGAGCAGTACTTC. This sequence encodes CSARERRNYEQYF.

This clonotype was seen ten or more times. The genes are TRBV6-5 and TRBJ1-1; D unclear. The CDR3 is 17 residues long. The V gene's germline CDR1 is MNHEY and CDR2 SVGAGI. With 7 bases removed from V and 1 base from J, the gap between germline ends came to 22 bases. CDR3 amino acids: CASTLKGFRLGNTEAFF. For the CDR3, the DNA is TGTGCCAGCACCCTAAAGGGTTTTCGTCTCGGGAACACTGAAGCTTTCTTT.

This clonotype was seen repeatedly, ten times or more. The chain couples TRBV7-2 to TRBJ2-7, with 7 bases fitting TRBD2. Trimming at V came to 5 bases and at J to 5 bases, leaving 12 bases not matched to a gene. The CDR3 is 15 amino acids. The germline CDR1 and CDR2 sequences are SGHTA and FQGNSA. The CDR3 DNA follows: TGTGCCAGCAGCGCCACCCCGGACGGGGGGAACGAGCAGTACTTC. This translates into CASSATPDGGNEQYF. Full variable domain (missing parts from reference TRBV7-2 and TRBJ2-7): GAGVSQSPSNKVTEKGKDVELRCDPISGHTALYWYRQSLGQGLEFLIYFQGNSAPDKSGLPSDRFSAERTGGSVSTLTIQRTQQEDSAVYLCASSATPDGGNEQYFGPGTRLTVT.

This clonotype was seen at least ten times. The chain joins TRBV12-3 or TRBV12-4 to TRBJ2-1; 7 bases match TRBD2. J gave up 0 bases and V 5 bases, and 7 bases lay outside the gene matches. The CDR3 loop spans 16 amino acids. The CDR3 protein is CASSQSGGPSYNEQFF. CDR3 sequence (DNA): TGTGCCAGCAGTCAATCGGGGGGACCCTCCTACAATGAGCAGTTCTTC.

The gene calls are TRBV20-1 and TRBJ1-6, with a weak D call TRBD1 (5 bases). Germline values: CDR1 DFQATT, CDR2 SNEGSKA (reference sequence). With 0 bases removed from V and 12 bases from J, the gap between germline ends came to 30 bases. The CDR3 extends over 19 amino acids. The CDR3 region is CSARDLVVSAGYLGLPLHF. CDR3 nucleotide sequence: TGCAGTGCTAGAGATTTGGTGGTATCGGCAGGGTACTTGGGATTACCCCTCCACTTT.

This clonotype was recorded at least ten times. This sequence joins TRBV15 and TRBJ1-6, with D maybe TRBD1 (5 bases). CDR1 and CDR2 (germline): LNHNV, YYDKDF (reference sequence). The CDR3 runs to 14 residues. V was cut by 4 bases and J by 9 bases, with 13 bases left in between. CDR3 bases: TGTGCCACCAGCATGGGTGAGGGGATTTCACCCCTCCACTTT. Its protein is CATSMGEGISPLHF.